A selection of T cell receptor beta chains follows, all from one sample in a study of somatic mutations in cytotoxic T cells in rheumatoid arthritis. Clones were sequenced by immunoSEQ multiplex PCR, and TCRdb holds only the in-frame ones, with some missing. There are about 16,000 clones in the sample; around 75% occur only once, and roughly a sixth lies in the top ten. Input material: CD8+ T cells sorted from blood. Receptors were obtained from an adult with rheumatoid arthritis. The CDR3 runs from the conserved cysteine through the conserved F or W. D genes are given only for firm matches. The size of a clone is reported for some rows only, either as once, few or many, or as a class for expanded clones.

j_call | v_call | clone_size | d_call | cdr3_aa | cdr3_nt
TRBJ2-5 | TRBV7-9 | few | NA | CASSLAESVEETQYF | TGTGCCAGCAGCTTAGCAGAGTCGGTAGAAGAGACCCAGTACTTC
TRBJ1-5 | TRBV11-3 | NA | NA | CASSHGQYHQPQHF | TGTGCCAGCAGCCACGGACAGTACCACCAGCCCCAGCATTTT
TRBJ1-5 | TRBV18 | NA | TRBD1 | CASSPYDREDQPQHF | TGTGCCAGCTCACCTTACGACAGGGAGGATCAGCCCCAGCATTTT
TRBJ2-3 | TRBV11-2 | NA | NA | CASSPRGGASTDTQYF | TGTGCCAGCAGCCCGAGGGGGGGGGCTAGCACAGATACGCAGTATTTT
TRBJ2-2 | TRBV19 | NA | NA | CASSIYEAGELFF | TGTGCCAGTAGTATATATGAGGCCGGGGAGCTGTTTTTT
TRBJ2-1 | TRBV6-1 | NA | TRBD1 | CASRTGQGAGNEQFF | TGTGCCAGCAGGACGGGACAGGGGGCTGGAAATGAGCAGTTCTTC
TRBJ2-7 | TRBV5-1 | NA | NA | CASSPSRVGERGSISNEQYF | TGCGCCAGCAGCCCCTCAAGAGTCGGAGAAAGAGGGTCTATCTCTAACGAGCAGTACTTC
TRBJ1-6 | TRBV6-1 | few | TRBD1 | CASSEDVDRGSSPLHF | TGTGCCAGCAGTGAAGACGTTGACAGGGGGTCCTCACCCCTCCACTTT
TRBJ1-6 | TRBV7-9 | few | NA | CARWLGDYSPLHF | TGTGCCAGGTGGTTGGGGGATTATTCACCCCTCCACTTT
TRBJ1-1 | TRBV9 | NA | NA | CASSPDTLNTEAFF | TGTGCCAGCAGCCCCGACACTTTGAACACTGAAGCTTTCTTT
TRBJ1-1 | TRBV10-1 | few | NA | CASSGPGVADTEAFF | TGCGCCAGCAGTGGTCCAGGGGTAGCGGACACTGAAGCTTTCTTT
TRBJ1-1 | TRBV7-9 | NA | NA | CAGRSRENTEAFF | TGTGCCGGGCGAAGCAGGGAGAACACTGAAGCTTTCTTT
TRBJ1-6 | TRBV7-2 | NA | NA | CASSLGGSNSPLHF | TGTGCCAGCAGCTTGGGGGGGAGTAATTCACCCCTCCACTTT
TRBJ2-7 | TRBV5-1 | NA | TRBD1 | CASRDGTGRYEQYF | TGCGCCAGCAGAGACGGGACAGGGAGATACGAGCAGTACTTC
TRBJ2-5 | TRBV4-2 | NA | TRBD2 | CASSQPTSGKETQYF | TGTGCCAGCAGCCAGCCGACTAGCGGTAAAGAGACCCAGTACTTC
TRBJ1-5 | TRBV5-4 | NA | NA | CASSLAPQSNQPQHF | TGTGCCAGCAGCTTGGCGCCCCAGTCCAATCAGCCCCAGCATTTT
TRBJ2-4 | TRBV7-8 | NA | NA | CASSLSAVIAKNIQYF | TGTGCCAGCAGCTTGAGTGCCGTCATAGCCAAAAACATTCAGTACTTC
TRBJ1-4 | TRBV14 | NA | TRBD1 | CASSPTGAGEKLFF | TGTGCCAGCAGCCCGACAGGGGCAGGGGAAAAACTGTTTTTT
TRBJ1-4 | TRBV4-1 | NA | TRBD1 | CASNGQGAGDEKLFF | TGCGCCAGCAACGGACAGGGAGCCGGGGATGAAAAACTGTTTTTT
TRBJ1-6 | TRBV18 | NA | TRBD1 | CASSPGQGVSPLHF | TGTGCCAGCTCACCGGGACAGGGAGTTTCACCCCTCCACTTT
TRBJ1-1 | TRBV4-1 | NA | NA | CASSWGGAEAFF | TGCGCCAGCAGCTGGGGGGGGGCTGAAGCTTTCTTT
TRBJ1-6 | TRBV5-1 | NA | NA | CASSLVQDNSPLHF | TGCGCCAGCAGCTTGGTACAGGATAATTCACCCCTCCACTTT
TRBJ2-1 | TRBV13 | NA | TRBD1 | CASSLSIRDRAYNEQFF | TGTGCCAGCAGCCTAAGCATCCGGGACAGGGCATACAATGAGCAGTTCTTC
TRBJ2-7 | TRBV9 | NA | NA | CASSVFLADEQYF | TGTGCCAGCAGCGTATTTCTAGCCGACGAGCAGTACTTC
TRBJ2-5 | TRBV27 | NA | NA | CASSLGQSRETQYF | TGTGCCAGCAGTTTAGGACAGTCTAGGGAGACCCAGTACTTC
TRBJ1-1 | TRBV7-9 | NA | NA | CASSLGVGEAFF | TGTGCCAGCAGCTTAGGGGTCGGTGAAGCTTTCTTT
TRBJ2-5 | TRBV6-1 | once | TRBD1 | CASGITGGLGETQYF | TGTGCCAGCGGGATCACAGGGGGCTTAGGGGAGACCCAGTACTTC
TRBJ2-2 | TRBV6-5 | NA | TRBD1 | CASGSTGDIGELFF | TGTGCCAGCGGCTCGACAGGGGACATCGGGGAGCTGTTTTTT
TRBJ1-1 | TRBV2 | NA | TRBD1 | CASSEEGQMNTEAFF | TGTGCCAGCAGTGAAGAGGGACAGATGAACACTGAAGCTTTCTTT
TRBJ1-5 | TRBV9 | NA | TRBD1 | CASSVGQGGNQPQHF | TGTGCCAGCAGCGTAGGACAGGGAGGCAATCAGCCCCAGCATTTT
TRBJ1-1 | TRBV2 | few | NA | CASSDSNTEAFF | TGTGCCAGCAGTGATTCGAACACTGAAGCTTTCTTT
TRBJ1-2 | TRBV27 | NA | NA | CASSFSAVYGYTF | TGTGCCAGCAGTTTCTCAGCTGTCTATGGCTACACCTTC
TRBJ1-2 | TRBV29-1 | NA | NA | CSVDSWRDYGYTF | TGCAGCGTTGATTCCTGGCGCGACTATGGCTACACCTTC
TRBJ2-7 | TRBV11-1 | NA | NA | CASSLPGSSYEQYF | TGTGCCAGCAGCTTACCAGGGAGCTCCTACGAGCAGTACTTC
TRBJ1-1 | TRBV30 | NA | NA | CAWNGGLFMNTEAFF | TGTGCCTGGAATGGGGGCCTCTTCATGAACACTGAAGCTTTCTTT